Described below is a single T cell receptor beta chain sequence and its context. These data originate in a study of memory CD4+ T cells and cytomegalovirus serostatus. CDR3 length: 12 residues. Germline assignment: CDR1 SGHRS and CDR2 YFSETQ. V lost 0 bases to trimming and J lost 4 bases, with 3 bases between them. Sequenced by immunoSEQ multiplex PCR; TCRdb stores in-frame clones only, minus some. The table lists about 50,000 clones, around four fifths of them singletons. Single viable CD3+CD4+CD8-CD45RO+ cells were sorted as the memory CD4+ T cells. Source material: memory CD4+ T cells from blood. V is TRBV5-1 and J is TRBJ2-3, with D unresolved. This clonotype was sampled from an adult in good health and CMV-seronegative. The CDR3 spells CASSLGSDTQYF. Here the CDR3 DNA reads TGCGCCAGCAGCTTGGGGTCAGATACGCAGTATTTT.